Shown below are 15 T cell receptor beta chains from a single sample sequenced in a study of CD4 T cell repertoires in COVID-19. The data were produced by immunoSEQ multiplex PCR, yet TCRdb's version contains in-frame clones alone and is incomplete. The sample carries over 75,000 clones, 83% recorded once. Sequencing used CD4+ T cells from peripheral blood, obtained after recovery from COVID-19. The receptors shown here come from a human donor who had COVID-19.

Here the CDR3 DNA reads TGTGCCATCAGTGACCCGGTCACTGAAGCTTTCTTT. This gives the protein CAISDPVTEAFF. This chain connects TRBV10-3 to TRBJ1-1; D remains ambiguous. Trimming pared 3 bases from V and 4 bases from J, leaving 6 bases between. The CDR3 is 12 residues long. The V gene's germline CDR1 is ENHRY and CDR2 SYGVKD.

This clone appeared a single time. The rearrangement uses TRBV6-5 and TRBJ2-7; D may be TRBD2 (7 bases). V was clipped by 8 bases and J by 6 bases, with 14 bases between them. In germline, CDR1 is MNHEY, CDR2 SVGAGI. This CDR3 spans 12 amino acids. The CDR3 loop reads CASWEGDLEQYF. CDR3 DNA sequence: TGTGCCAGCTGGGAGGGGGACCTCGAGCAGTACTTC.

The genes are TRBV5-6 and TRBJ2-5, with TRBD2 matching over 8 bases. Looked up from germline, CDR1 is SGHDT and CDR2 is YYEEEE. The V segment lost 4 bases and the J segment 5 bases; nucleotides outside the gene matches: 13. This CDR3 is built from 16 residues. CDR3 region: CASSISLAGGDETQYF. In DNA, the CDR3 is TGTGCCAGCAGCATTTCCCTCGCGGGGGGAGACGAGACCCAGTACTTC.

V usage is TRBV11-3 and J usage is TRBJ2-1; D unclear. CDR1 and CDR2 from the germline V gene are SGHNT and YENEEA. V dropped 1 base and J dropped 8 bases, with 12 bases sitting between them. CDR3 length equals 14 residues. DNA of the CDR3: TGTGCCAGCAGCTTAGGGGGTAGCTTCGATGAGCAGTTCTTC. It encodes CASSLGGSFDEQFF.

This clone was detected a few times. The V call is TRBV6-5, the J call TRBJ1-2; a possible D gene is TRBD1 (6 bases). Trimming left V 5 bases short and J 8 bases short, with 15 bases between. CDR3 length: 13 residues. Germline CDR1 and CDR2: MNHEY and SVGAGI. The CDR3 region is CASSRDRGGGYTF. The CDR3 DNA sequence: TGTGCCAGCAGTAGGGACCGGGGGGGCGGCTACACCTTC.

The chain employs TRBV5-6 and TRBJ1-3, with TRBD1 identical over 7 bases. J was trimmed by 2 bases and V by 5 bases; bases with no gene match: 7. Germline V lookup: CDR1 SGHDT, CDR2 YYEEEE. This CDR3 has 15 residues. This chain's CDR3 is CASRTTGIPGNTIYF. The CDR3 DNA reads as TGTGCCAGCAGAACGACAGGGATACCTGGAAACACCATATATTTT. Looking up the rest from reference TRBV5-6 and TRBJ1-3 gives the full variable domain: DAGVTQSPTHLIKTRGQQVTLRCSPKSGHDTVSWYQQALGQGPQFIFQYYEEEERQRGNFPDRFSGHQFPNYSSELNVNALLLGDSALYLCASRTTGIPGNTIYFGEGSWLTVV.

The chain is built from TRBV29-1 and TRBJ1-5; the D gene is possibly TRBD1 (6 bases). The V gene lost 4 bases and the J gene lost 2 bases, with 9 bases spanning the gap. CDR1 is SQVTM and CDR2 is ANQGSEA in the germline V gene. The CDR3 contains 13 residues. CDR3 in amino acids: CSVAGAGNQPQHF. The CDR3 nucleotides are TGCAGCGTTGCGGGGGCGGGCAATCAGCCCCAGCATTTT.

The chain uses TRBV21-1 and TRBJ2-7; the DNA was not compared with TRBD1, the D call given in the table. TRBV21-1 is a pseudogene locus. This CDR3 has 14 amino acids. DNA of the CDR3: TGTGCCAGCAGACTTTGGGACAGATGCTACGAGCAGTACTTC. Protein product: CASRLWDRCYEQYF.

CDR3 region: CSAPGPSNTGELFF. The CDR3 DNA sequence: TGCAGCGCCCCGGGACCCTCGAACACCGGGGAGCTGTTTTTT. J is TRBJ2-2 and V is TRBV29-1; D could derive from TRBD1 or TRBD2 (5 bases each). Germline CDR1 and CDR2: SQVTM and ANQGSEA. Trimming pared 7 bases from V and 0 bases from J, leaving 12 bases between. CDR3 length: 14 residues.

This chain connects TRBV6-5 to TRBJ2-5; TRBD2 might be the D (5 bases). The CDR3 loop spans 13 amino acids. The germline V gene encodes CDR1 MNHEY and CDR2 SVGAGI. The V gene lost 8 bases and the J gene lost 5 bases, with 15 bases spanning the gap. CDR3 in DNA: TGTGCCAGCGGTACCCACCGGAGGGAGACCCAGTACTTC. Amino acid sequence: CASGTHRRETQYF.

The chain uses TRBV29-1 and TRBJ2-5; possible D gene TRBD2, 5 bases. From germline, CDR1 is SQVTM and CDR2 ANQGSEA. Trimming cost V 6 bases and J 10 bases, with 21 bases left between them. CDR3 length: 13 amino acids. CDR3 bases: TGCAGCGTGTCTCCGGCGGCCCTTCGGGGCCAGTACTTC. Encoded protein: CSVSPAALRGQYF.

This clone was seen more than once but under ten times. J is TRBJ1-1 and V is TRBV6-5; D may be TRBD1 (5 bases). The V and J ends lost 0 bases and 7 bases respectively, with 12 bases between them. This CDR3 is 14 amino acids long. The germline V gene encodes CDR1 MNHEY and CDR2 SVGAGI. The DNA for the CDR3 is TGTGCCAGCAGTTACTCATGGCAGGGACTTGAAGCTTTCTTT. Residues: CASSYSWQGLEAFF.

The genes are TRBV20-1 and TRBJ1-2; tentative D call: TRBD1 (5 bases). Germline V gives CDR1 DFQATT, CDR2 SNEGSKA (reference sequence). V was shortened by 3 bases and J by 4 bases, with 12 bases between the two germline ends. The CDR3 has 13 amino acids. The CDR3 DNA is TGCAGTGCTAGTCCCAGGGTAGGCTATGGCTACACCTTC. Protein product: CSASPRVGYGYTF.

This chain connects TRBV19 to TRBJ1-2; D is unclear. Germline values: CDR1 LNHDA, CDR2 SQIVND (reference sequence). V was cut by 3 bases and J by 4 bases, with 12 bases left in between. The CDR3 contains 14 residues. The CDR3 region has the DNA TGTGCCAGTAGTATCAGTTCCAGACTCTATGGCTACACCTTC. This translates into CASSISSRLYGYTF.

This clone has a handful of counts. V and J are TRBV5-1 and TRBJ2-3; D is unresolved. Germline CDR1 and CDR2: SGHRS and YFSETQ. Trimming left V 0 bases short and J 3 bases short, with 5 bases between. This CDR3 has 13 amino acids. The CDR3 spells CASSLGETDTQYF. The CDR3 DNA sequence: TGCGCCAGCAGCTTGGGGGAAACAGATACGCAGTATTTT.